Sequencing of this T cell receptor (beta chain) was carried out in a study of T cell repertoires in cytomegalovirus infection. Whole-study context: The authors relied on CMV epitopes, both recently identified HLA-C-restricted and well-studied HLA-B-restricted. Indications of both CMV infection and matching HLA type were provided by public TCR beta signatures. The study's findings and limits: CMV-specific HLA-C-restricted TCR beta clonotypes dominated the ex vivo response.

This clonotype is a singleton in its sample. The antigen remains undetermined. TCRdb re-derived calls from the reads in MiXCR, one entry per CDR3 protein. Of 700,000 to 900,000 distinct CDR3 sequences in the sample, 25% to 35% were seen once. This clonotype was obtained from a human donor in good health (CMV status not recorded). Some clones in this sample may be carry-over from other donors' samples. Sequenced here: cultured CD8+ T cells from PBMCs, sampled from culture after CMV antigen stimulation.

The CDR3 DNA reads TGCAGTGCTAGAACTAGTTTGACCTACGAGCAGTACTTC. Its protein product is CSARTSLTYEQYF. The genes are TRBV20-1 and TRBJ2-7, with a tentative D call TRBD2 (5 bases). The CDR3 sequence is 13 residues long. Germline CDR1 is DFQATT and CDR2 is SNEGSKA (reference sequence). V lost 2 bases and J 2 bases, leaving 10 bases between the germline ends.